Below, 28 T cell receptor beta chains from the same sample are listed, as sequenced in a study of T cell responses to AZD1222 COVID-19 vaccine. Generated by immunoSEQ multiplex PCR, the TCRdb table keeps only in-frame clones and is missing some. Among around 160,000 clones listed, 94% were seen once. The source material was peripheral blood, sampled on day 0 of AZD1222 vaccination. Receptors were obtained from an adult in good health.

The chain joins TRBV3-1 (or the pseudogene TRBV3-2) to TRBJ1-5; possibly TRBD1 for D (5 bases). The CDR3 covers 16 residues. The ends were cut back, 1 base at V and 3 bases at J, with 13 bases in the middle. Germline V gives CDR1 LGHDT, CDR2 YNNKEL (reference sequence). CDR3 region: CASSQANLGANQPQHF. CDR3 DNA sequence: TGTGCCAGCAGCCAAGCGAACTTAGGGGCCAATCAGCCCCAGCATTTT.

The chain carries TRBV6-4 and TRBJ1-6; no definite D call. CDR1 MRHNA and CDR2 SNTAGT come from the germline V gene. V was cut by 9 bases and J by 6 bases, with 15 bases left in between. The CDR3 loop spans 14 amino acids. CDR3 DNA: TGTGCCAGTAGGGATTCGTTGGGTAATTCACCCCTCCACTTT. It specifies CASRDSLGNSPLHF.

The chain couples TRBV3-1 (or the pseudogene TRBV3-2) to TRBJ1-1; the D is unclear. V lost 5 bases to trimming and J lost 4 bases, with 8 bases between them. The CDR3 length is 12 residues. Germline loops: CDR1 LGHDT, CDR2 YNNKEL (reference sequence). The CDR3 region is CASSGVGTEAFF. DNA of the CDR3: TGTGCCAGCAGCGGGGTGGGCACTGAAGCTTTCTTT.

The V and J genes are TRBV19 and TRBJ1-5; D is uncertain. V gave up 7 bases and J gave up 3 bases, with 10 bases separating them. The CDR3 extends over 13 amino acids. From germline, CDR1 is LNHDA and CDR2 SQIVND (reference sequence). CDR3 DNA sequence: TGTGCCAGTACCCACGGGCCCAATCAGCCCCAGCATTTT. It yields the protein CASTHGPNQPQHF. The full variable domain, in which reference TRBV19 and TRBJ1-5 provide the parts outside the CDR3, is DGGITQSPKYLFRKEGQNVTLSCEQNLNHDAMYWYRQDPGQGLRLIYYSQIVNDFQKGDIAEGYSVSREKKESFPLTVTSAQKNPTAFYLCASTHGPNQPQHFGDGTRLSIL.

The chain has TRBV2 and TRBJ2-5, with a weak D call TRBD1 (6 bases). CDR3 length: 15 amino acids. Trimming left V 7 bases short and J 3 bases short, with 18 bases between. CDR1 SNHLY and CDR2 FYNNEI come from the germline V gene. As DNA, the CDR3 is TGTGCCAGCAACGGCAACAGGGTTAGAGAAGAGACCCAGTACTTC. This gives the protein CASNGNRVREETQYF. The full variable domain, its missing parts supplied by reference TRBV2 and TRBJ2-5, is EPEVTQTPSHQVTQMGQEVILRCVPISNHLYFYWYRQILGQKVEFLVSFYNNEISEKSEIFDDQFSVERPDGSNFTLKIRSTKLEDSAMYFCASNGNRVREETQYFGPGTRLLVL.

This clone showed up just once. The rearrangement uses TRBV5-1 and TRBJ2-7; 15 positions match TRBD2. Germline V gives CDR1 SGHRS, CDR2 YFSETQ. J gave up 7 bases and V 0 bases, and 17 bases lay outside the gene matches. The CDR3 covers 20 residues. CDR3 nucleotides: TGCGCCAGCAGCTTGGAAAAAGGGCAGATACGGACTAGCGGGAGGGAGGAGCAGTACTTC. Encoded protein: CASSLEKGQIRTSGREEQYF.

This clone came up once. CDR3 DNA: TGTGCCAGCAGCCCGAGCGGGTCCAAAAACATTCAGTACTTC. It encodes CASSPSGSKNIQYF. The chain has TRBV27 and TRBJ2-4, with D possibly TRBD2 on 6 matching bases. Germline loops: CDR1 MNHEY, CDR2 SMNVEV (reference sequence). The CDR3 has 14 amino acids. With 6 bases removed from V and 2 bases from J, the gap between germline ends came to 11 bases.

J is TRBJ1-1 and V is TRBV10-2; 7 nucleotides align to TRBD1. After removal of 9 bases from V and 1 base from J, the junction contained 5 bases not matched to a gene. The CDR3 is 13 amino acids. CDR1 WSHSY and CDR2 SAAADI come from the germline V gene. In nucleotides, the CDR3 is TGCGCCAGTAGGGACAGATCGAACACTGAAGCTTTCTTT. It codes for CASRDRSNTEAFF.

This clone was seen only once. The CDR3 protein is CAWSPMAVSPLHF. As DNA, the CDR3 is TGTGCCTGGAGTCCCATGGCCGTTTCACCCCTCCACTTT. The chain joins TRBV30 to TRBJ1-6; D uncertain. This CDR3 spans 13 amino acids. V was pared by 2 bases and J by 9 bases, with 11 bases between. Germline-derived CDR1 and CDR2 are GTSNPN and SVGIG (reference sequence).

The chain joins TRBV7-9 to TRBJ1-2, with 9 bases identical to TRBD1. There are 16 residues in the CDR3. V dropped 6 bases and J dropped 8; count of bases not matched to a gene: 16. The germline gives CDR1 SEHNR, CDR2 FQNEAQ (reference sequence). The CDR3, as DNA: TGTGCCAGCAGTCGGGACAGGGAGTATCGCCGCGGGGGCTACACCTTC. It codes for CASSRDREYRRGGYTF.

This chain connects TRBV19 to TRBJ1-3; 8 positions match TRBD1. The CDR3 totals 17 residues. Germline CDR1 reads LNHDA; CDR2 reads SQIVND (reference sequence). Losses at the gene ends were 6 bases for V and 0 bases for J; bases not matched to a gene: 10. As DNA, the CDR3 is TGTGCCAGTAGCACCGGGACAGGCTTGAGCTCTGGAAACACCATATATTTT. Its protein product is CASSTGTGLSSGNTIYF. Full variable domain (outside the CDR3, taken from reference TRBV19 and TRBJ1-3): DGGITQSPKYLFRKEGQNVTLSCEQNLNHDAMYWYRQDPGQGLRLIYYSQIVNDFQKGDIAEGYSVSREKKESFPLTVTSAQKNPTAFYLCASSTGTGLSSGNTIYFGEGSWLTVV.

The CDR3 here is CASSQAGDTEAFF. The CDR3 nucleotides are TGCGCCAGCAGCCAAGCAGGGGATACTGAAGCTTTCTTT. V gene TRBV4-1 combines with J gene TRBJ1-1, with TRBD1 as a possible D gene (6 bases). The CDR3 has 13 amino acids. The V gene lost 1 base and the J gene lost 5 bases, with 8 bases spanning the gap. Per germline, CDR1 MGHRA and CDR2 YSYEKL.

The J gene is TRBJ2-5, the V gene TRBV5-6; TRBD2 agrees at 7 bases. Germline trimming cut 4 bases from V and 1 base from J; bases unmatched to any gene: 10. Germline V CDR1 and CDR2: SGHDT, YYEEEE. The CDR3 contains 16 residues. The CDR3 here is CASSPLGGRVQETQYF. CDR3 bases: TGTGCCAGCAGCCCTTTGGGGGGGAGGGTCCAAGAGACCCAGTACTTC. The variable domain in full, completed from reference TRBV5-6 and TRBJ2-5, reads DAGVTQSPTHLIKTRGQQVTLRCSPKSGHDTVSWYQQALGQGPQFIFQYYEEEERQRGNFPDRFSGHQFPNYSSELNVNALLLGDSALYLCASSPLGGRVQETQYFGPGTRLLVL.

This chain connects TRBV5-8 to TRBJ2-7; D ambiguous. V lost 3 bases, J lost 2 bases, and 9 bases lay in between. The germline gives CDR1 SGHTS, CDR2 YDEGEE. This CDR3 spans 13 amino acids. CDR3 in DNA: TGTGCCAGCAGCTCACAGATTGCCTACGAGCAGTACTTC. This translates into CASSSQIAYEQYF.

The rearrangement joins TRBV27 to TRBJ1-4; 7 bases match TRBD1. The germline gives CDR1 MNHEY, CDR2 SMNVEV (reference sequence). This CDR3 has 16 amino acids. V lost 2 bases and J lost 8; bases outside the gene matches: 11. The CDR3 DNA follows: TGTGCCAGCAGTTTAATCATGCCAGGGGGAGGGGAAAAACTGTTTTTT. Its translation: CASSLIMPGGGEKLFF. Full variable domain (remainder filled in from reference TRBV27 and TRBJ1-4): EAQVTQNPRYLITVTGKKLTVTCSQNMNHEYMSWYRQDPGLGLRQIYYSMNVEVTDKGDVPEGYKVSRKEKRNFPLILESPSPNQTSLYFCASSLIMPGGGEKLFFGSGTQLSVL.

The J gene is TRBJ1-5, the V gene TRBV28; TRBD1 is a possible D gene (6 bases). Germline V gene lookup returns CDR1 MDHEN and CDR2 SYDVKM. The CDR3 runs to 15 residues. V lost 6 bases and J 7 bases, leaving 19 bases between the germline ends. The CDR3 reads CASRKPTGRSQPQHF. The DNA for the CDR3 is TGTGCCAGCAGAAAACCAACAGGGAGATCCCAGCCCCAGCATTTT. The full variable domain, with the rest looked up from reference TRBV28 and TRBJ1-5, is DVKVTQSSRYLVKRTGEKVFLECVQDMDHENMFWYRQDPGLGLRLIYFSYDVKMKEKGDIPEGYSVSREKKERFSLILESASTNQTSMYLCASRKPTGRSQPQHFGDGTRLSIL.

This clone has just one count. The rearrangement links TRBV9 to TRBJ2-1; TRBD2 aligns across 13 bases. Trimming took 4 bases from V and 0 from J; bases not matched to a gene: 1. Germline CDR1 is SGDLS and CDR2 is YYNGEE. The CDR3 has 16 residues. CDR3 sequence reads: CASSRTSGSSYNEQFF. The CDR3 DNA is TGTGCCAGCAGCAGGACTAGCGGGAGCTCCTACAATGAGCAGTTCTTC.

V gene TRBV9 combines with J gene TRBJ2-7; D is unclear. Trimming shortened V by 0 bases and J by 6 bases, and 10 bases separated the two germline ends. CDR3 length: 13 amino acids. The germline gives CDR1 SGDLS, CDR2 YYNGEE. CDR3 sequence: CASSVDYRSEQYF. CDR3 DNA: TGTGCCAGCAGCGTAGACTACAGATCCGAGCAGTACTTC.

Written as DNA, the CDR3 is TGTGCCAGCAGCTTAGTAGCGGGAATTCCCAAAGAGACCCAGTACTTC. The encoded protein is CASSLVAGIPKETQYF. The genes are TRBV11-2 and TRBJ2-5; 8 bases are shared with TRBD2. The germline CDR1 and CDR2 sequences are SGHAT and FQNNGV. There are 16 residues in the CDR3. The V gene end was trimmed by 1 base and the J gene end by 3 bases; junction bases not matched to a gene: 7.

This chain uses TRBV19 with TRBJ1-1, with D uncertain. The CDR3 runs to 13 residues. V was pared by 7 bases and J by 4 bases, with 13 bases between. In germline, CDR1 is LNHDA, CDR2 SQIVND (reference sequence). The CDR3 spells CASMKGTLTEAFF. The CDR3, as DNA: TGTGCCAGTATGAAGGGTACCCTCACTGAAGCTTTCTTT.

The genes are TRBV28 and TRBJ1-4, with a weak D call TRBD1 (5 bases). The ends were cut back, 9 bases at V and 5 bases at J, with 22 bases in the middle. Looked up from germline, CDR1 is MDHEN and CDR2 is SYDVKM. The CDR3 sequence is 16 residues long. Here the CDR3 reads CASIGGSDVGNEKLFF. The CDR3 DNA reads TGTGCCAGTATCGGGGGATCGGACGTGGGAAATGAAAAACTGTTTTTT.

This chain joins TRBV28 and TRBJ1-1, with 7 bases that match TRBD1. CDR1 and CDR2 from the germline V gene are MDHEN and SYDVKM. The J segment lost 0 bases and the V segment lost 4 bases, leaving 2 bases of the junction unmatched. This CDR3 has 14 residues. CDR3 protein: CASSSGQMNTEAFF. CDR3 in DNA: TGTGCCAGCAGTTCGGGACAGATGAACACTGAAGCTTTCTTT.

CDR3 nucleotide sequence: TGTGCTAGTGGCCGGACAGCTAGCACAGATACGCAGTATTTT. Amino acid sequence: CASGRTASTDTQYF. The chain employs TRBV12-5 and TRBJ2-3; perhaps TRBD1 as D (6 bases). This CDR3 is built from 14 residues. Per germline, CDR1 LGHNT and CDR2 FRNRAP. With 6 bases removed from V and 0 bases from J, the gap between germline ends came to 10 bases.

The CDR3 DNA is TGTGCCAGCAGTGTGCAGCGGGGCTACACCTTC. It translates to CASSVQRGYTF. V and J are TRBV2 and TRBJ1-2; D unclear. Per germline, CDR1 SNHLY and CDR2 FYNNEI. Trimming removed 4 bases from V and 8 bases from J, with 8 bases in between. The CDR3 extends over 11 amino acids.

This clone was counted once. This chain uses TRBV10-3 with TRBJ1-2; TRBD1 is a possible D gene (5 bases). The length of the CDR3 is 15 residues. The V and J ends lost 4 bases and 8 bases respectively, with 20 bases between them. CDR1 and CDR2 (germline): ENHRY, SYGVKD. In nucleotides, the CDR3 is TGTGCCATCAGTGGAGAGGGACCGGCCGTCTGGGGCTACACCTTC. It specifies CAISGEGPAVWGYTF.

As to this clone: This CDR3 is also generated by other DNA sequences in the sample. The chain couples TRBV7-9 to TRBJ2-7; D not resolved. Germline CDR1 SEHNR, CDR2 FQNEAQ (reference sequence). Between the trimmed V and J ends, which lost 6 bases and 0 bases, there was a span of 3 bases. This CDR3 has 11 residues. The CDR3 loop reads CASSFSYEQYF. The CDR3 DNA reads as TGTGCCAGCAGTTTCTCCTACGAGCAGTACTTC.

The rearrangement links TRBV24-1 to TRBJ1-5, with 9 bases matching TRBD1. Unmatched junction bases numbered 6, after V lost 4 bases and J lost 3 bases. Germline V lookup: CDR1 KGHDR, CDR2 SFDVKD. The CDR3 length is 16 residues. The CDR3 loop reads CATSDTGTGPNQPQHF. Written as DNA, the CDR3 is TGTGCCACCAGTGACACCGGGACAGGGCCCAATCAGCCCCAGCATTTT.

The CDR3 sequence is CASSKGIQERSYGYTF. CDR3 in DNA: TGTGCCAGCAGCAAAGGGATCCAGGAGAGGTCCTATGGCTACACCTTC. The chain combines TRBV21-1 with TRBJ1-2. TRBV21-1 constitutes a pseudogene. CDR3 length: 16 amino acids.